Listed here is a single T cell receptor (beta chain). The data were taken from a study of blood T cell repertoires in COVID-19. Study in general: Sample material is recorded as cDNA or gDNA derived from T cells, B-cell-depleted T cells, or PBMCs.

The V gene lost 5 bases and the J gene lost 0 bases, with 11 bases spanning the gap. Germline values: CDR1 SGHTA, CDR2 FQGTGA. CDR3 length: 15 amino acids. The assay was immunoSEQ multiplex PCR, and TCRdb's table has in-frame clones only and misses some. The sample yields about 190,000 clones, around nine tenths seen once. Sequencing input: peripheral blood. This rearrangement joins TRBV7-3 to TRBJ2-1, with a weak D call TRBD1 (5 bases). This receptor was taken from a man aged 25-45 years with acute or convalescent COVID-19. CDR3 sequence: CASSPTVTSYNEQFF. CDR3 in DNA: TGTGCCAGCAGCCCGACAGTAACCTCCTACAATGAGCAGTTCTTC.